Shown below are 6 T cell receptor beta chains from a single sample sequenced in a study of shared clonotypes between healthy human individuals. TCRdb keeps only in-frame clones here, not all; method: immunoSEQ multiplex PCR. The data contain more than 400,000 clones, 95% to 96% of them singletons. The specimen sequenced was naive CD4+ T cells sorted from blood. Described subset: CD45RA+ positively selected. Source of these receptors: a woman aged 30 to 39 in good health.

This chain connects TRBV9 to TRBJ2-3, with TRBD2 identical over 9 bases. Trimming cost V 4 bases and J 2 bases; bases outside gene matches: 5. This CDR3 region has 15 residues. Germline CDR1 SGDLS, CDR2 YYNGEE. The DNA for the CDR3 is TGTGCCAGCAGCACCGGGACTAGCCACACAGATACGCAGTATTTT. Translating it yields CASSTGTSHTDTQYF.

This rearrangement joins TRBV9 to TRBJ2-2, with 7 bases matching TRBD2. The germline V gene encodes CDR1 SGDLS and CDR2 YYNGEE. The ends lost 2 bases at V and 3 bases at J; junction bases unmatched: 4. CDR3 size: 15 residues. CDR3 residues: CASSVGGWDTGELFF. As DNA, the CDR3 is TGTGCCAGCAGCGTCGGGGGGTGGGACACCGGGGAGCTGTTTTTT.

This clone has more than one count but fewer than ten. The V call is TRBV2, the J call TRBJ1-1; D ambiguous. Trimming removed 3 bases from V and 4 bases from J, with 15 bases in between. The CDR3 consists of 15 residues. Germline-derived CDR1 and CDR2 are SNHLY and FYNNEI. The CDR3: CASSELAPIGTEAFF. The CDR3 DNA follows: TGTGCCAGCAGTGAGTTGGCACCAATTGGCACTGAAGCTTTCTTT.

The chain combines TRBV19 with TRBJ2-5; tentatively, D is TRBD2 (5 bases). With 10 bases removed from V and 6 bases from J, the gap between germline ends came to 15 bases. This CDR3 has 12 residues. The germline gives CDR1 LNHDA, CDR2 SQIVND (reference sequence). The CDR3 here is CATGSEWKTQYF. CDR3 nucleotide sequence: TGTGCCACGGGGAGCGAGTGGAAGACCCAGTACTTC.

V gene TRBV30 combines with J gene TRBJ2-1; 7 bases map to TRBD2. V lost 6 bases to trimming and J lost 4 bases; unmatched junction nucleotides: 9. Germline V gene data show CDR1 as GTSNPN and CDR2 as SVGIG (reference sequence). CDR3 length: 14 residues. The DNA of the CDR3 is TGTGCCTGCCAAGGGCGGGAGAGTTACAATGAGCAGTTCTTC. Its protein product is CACQGRESYNEQFF.

A remark on this clone: The same CDR3 is also encoded by other DNA sequences in this sample. The gene calls are TRBV28 and TRBJ1-1; perhaps TRBD1 as D (5 bases). The V end lost 3 bases, the J end lost 4 bases, and 9 bases lay between the germline ends. The CDR3 contains 13 residues. Germline V gives CDR1 MDHEN, CDR2 SYDVKM. The CDR3 spells CASSLPGGTEAFF. The CDR3 coding sequence is TGTGCCAGCAGTTTGCCGGGGGGCACTGAAGCTTTCTTT.